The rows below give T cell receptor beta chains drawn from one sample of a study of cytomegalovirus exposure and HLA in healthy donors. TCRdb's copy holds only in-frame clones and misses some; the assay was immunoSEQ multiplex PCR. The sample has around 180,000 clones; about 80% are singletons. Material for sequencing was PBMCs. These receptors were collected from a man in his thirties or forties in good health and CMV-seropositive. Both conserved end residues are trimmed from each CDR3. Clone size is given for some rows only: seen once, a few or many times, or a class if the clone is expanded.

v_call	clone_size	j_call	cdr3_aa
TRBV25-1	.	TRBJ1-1	ASKGGLNTEAF
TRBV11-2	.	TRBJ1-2	ASSPGWTGDYGYT
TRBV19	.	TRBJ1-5	ASSSRQGAGQPQH
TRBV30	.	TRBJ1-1	AWTRTGGDTEAF
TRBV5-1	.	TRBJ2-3	ASSFQAGGTDTQY
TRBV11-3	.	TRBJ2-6	ASSPGQGARSGANVLT
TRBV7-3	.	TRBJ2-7	ASSLSPRGKDEQY
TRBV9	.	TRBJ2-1	ASSVTGGANEQF
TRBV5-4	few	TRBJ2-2	ASSLSQGPTGELF
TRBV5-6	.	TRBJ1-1	ASSLVGVNTEAF
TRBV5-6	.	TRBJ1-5	ASSAGGGFSNQPQH
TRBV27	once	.	ASSLSTGDSSYEQY
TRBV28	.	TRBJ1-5	ASVRGGEGNQPQH
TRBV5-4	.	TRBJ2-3	ASSLGLAGATDTQY
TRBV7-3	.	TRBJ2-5	ASSLTGGASQETQY
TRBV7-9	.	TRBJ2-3	ASSAGGGGLTDTQY
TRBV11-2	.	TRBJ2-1	ASSSEAGVDNEQF
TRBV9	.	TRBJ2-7	ASSVDSGPYEQY
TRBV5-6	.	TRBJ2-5	ASSFLSSEETQY
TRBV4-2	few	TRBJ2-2	ASSQGVGGYEAGELF
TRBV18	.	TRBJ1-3	ASSTDSDGNTIY
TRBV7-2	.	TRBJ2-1	ASSPLAGSSYNEQF
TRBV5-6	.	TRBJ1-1	ASSAQGLNTEAF
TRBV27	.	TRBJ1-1	ASSLRGKYTEAF
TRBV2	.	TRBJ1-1	ASLRTRAGTGGMGNTEAF
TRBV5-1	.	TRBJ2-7	ASSIRLAGGSYEQY
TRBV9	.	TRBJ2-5	ASSVRAGAQETQY
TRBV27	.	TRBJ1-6	ASSTDRASPLH
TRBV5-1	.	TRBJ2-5	ASSSGGRGVGETQY
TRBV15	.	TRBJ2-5	ATSRSGILAVQETQY
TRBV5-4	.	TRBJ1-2	ASSPGSGQGNYGYT
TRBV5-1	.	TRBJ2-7	ASSLVPGSSYEQY
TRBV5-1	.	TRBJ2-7	ASSFNYYEQY
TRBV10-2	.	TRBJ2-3	ASSDGADTQY
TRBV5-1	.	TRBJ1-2	ASSSTGGGYGYT
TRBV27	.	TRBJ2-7	ASSLLASYEQY
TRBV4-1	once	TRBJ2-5	ASSQTPGTSGQQETQY
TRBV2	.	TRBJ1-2	ASSPEDNYGYT
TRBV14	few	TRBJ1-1	ASSQVSHTEAF
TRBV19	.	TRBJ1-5	ASRSGTGDNQPQH
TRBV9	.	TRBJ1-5	ASSVGLTGQPQH